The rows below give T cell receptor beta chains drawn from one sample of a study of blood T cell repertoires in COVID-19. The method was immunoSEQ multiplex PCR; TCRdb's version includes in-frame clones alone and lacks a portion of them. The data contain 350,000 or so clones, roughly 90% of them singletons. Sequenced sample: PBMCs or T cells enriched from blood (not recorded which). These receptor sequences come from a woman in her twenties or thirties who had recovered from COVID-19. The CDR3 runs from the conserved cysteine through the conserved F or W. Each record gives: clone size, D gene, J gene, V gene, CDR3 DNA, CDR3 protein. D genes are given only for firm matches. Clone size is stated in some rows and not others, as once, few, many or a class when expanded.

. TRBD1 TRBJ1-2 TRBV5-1 TGCGCCAGCAGCTTGGGGACAGGGCGGAATGTCTACACCTTC CASSLGTGRNVYTF
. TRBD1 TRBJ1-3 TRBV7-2 TGTGCCAGCAGCGTGACCGGGACAGGGGTCGGAAACACCATATATTTT CASSVTGTGVGNTIYF
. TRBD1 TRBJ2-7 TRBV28 TGTGCCAGCAGTTTAAGCTTCGGGACAGCCGAGCAGTACTTC CASSLSFGTAEQYF
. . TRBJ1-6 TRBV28 TGTGCCAGCAGACCAACGGCGGGGGGCCCTTTGAGCTCCTATAATTCACCCCTCCACTTT CASRPTAGGPLSSYNSPLHF
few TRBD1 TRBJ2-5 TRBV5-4 TGTGCCAGCAGCTCCTACAGGGGGCGAGGGCAAGAGACCCAGTACTTC CASSSYRGRGQETQYF
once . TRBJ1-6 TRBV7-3 TGTGCCAGCAGCACGGGAGGTTCTTCACCCCTCCACTTT CASSTGGSSPLHF
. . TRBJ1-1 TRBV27 TGTGCCAGCAGTTTAACCAGGGGAACTGAAGCTTTCTTT CASSLTRGTEAFF
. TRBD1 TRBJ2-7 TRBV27 TGTGCCAGCAGTGTCCCCGGGACAGGGGTTCGGGAGCAGTACTTC CASSVPGTGVREQYF
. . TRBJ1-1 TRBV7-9 TGTGCCAGCAGCTTATCTTCCCAGGAGGGCGCGGGGGCTTTCTTT CASSLSSQEGAGAFF
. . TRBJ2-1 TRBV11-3 TGTGCCAGCAGCTTAGATGGGGGGACCTCCTACAATGAGCAGTTCTTC CASSLDGGTSYNEQFF
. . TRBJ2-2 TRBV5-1 TGCGCCAGCAGCTGGGGCCTCCGTCCATCGAACACCGGGGAGCTGTTTTTT CASSWGLRPSNTGELFF
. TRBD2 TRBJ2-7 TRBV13 TGTGCCAGCAGCCCAGGGACTAGTAACGAGCAGTACTTC CASSPGTSNEQYF
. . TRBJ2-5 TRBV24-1 TGTGCCACCAGCCCAGAAGACCAAGAGACCCAGTACTTC CATSPEDQETQYF
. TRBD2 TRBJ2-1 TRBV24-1 TGTGCCACCAGTGATTTATGGCGGGAGGCGGAGGGGAATGAGCAGTTCTTC CATSDLWREAEGNEQFF
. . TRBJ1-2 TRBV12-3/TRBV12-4 TGTGCCAGCAGACCGACGGAGGAGCATGGCTACACCTTC CASRPTEEHGYTF
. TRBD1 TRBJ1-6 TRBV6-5 TGTGCCAGCAGTTACGGGACAGCAAATTCACCCCTCCACTTT CASSYGTANSPLHF
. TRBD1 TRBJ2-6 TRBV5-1 TGCGCCAGCGCGCGGGACAGGGTCTCTGGGGCCAACGTCCTGACTTTC CASARDRVSGANVLTF
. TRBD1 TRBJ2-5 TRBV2 TGTGCCTCCCACAGGGGAGAGACCCAGTACTTC CASHRGETQYF
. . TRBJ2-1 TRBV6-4 TGTGCCAGCAGTGAACAGTTTGCCTCCTACAATGAGCAGTTCTTC CASSEQFASYNEQFF
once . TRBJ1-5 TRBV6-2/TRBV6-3 TGTGCCAGCAGTTACGAGGATAATCCCCAGCATTTT CASSYEDNPQHF
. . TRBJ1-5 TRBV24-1 TGTGCCACCGGGGGGGGTGGGAGTAATCAGCCCCAGCATTTT CATGGGGSNQPQHF
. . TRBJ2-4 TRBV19 TGTGCCAGTAGGAGAACAGGGAGCGGAAACATTCAGTACTTC CASRRTGSGNIQYF
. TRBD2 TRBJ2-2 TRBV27 TGTGCCAGCACTGTACGACTAGCGGGAGTAACCGGTTGGGACACCGGGGAGCTGTTTTTT CASTVRLAGVTGWDTGELFF
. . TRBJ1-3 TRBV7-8 TGTGCCAGCGGAGAGCCCTCTGGAAACACCATATATTTT CASGEPSGNTIYF
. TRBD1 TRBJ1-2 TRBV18 TGTGCCAGCTCACCGGGGGGACAGGGGTTTGGCTACACCTTC CASSPGGQGFGYTF
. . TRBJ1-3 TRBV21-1 TGTGCCAGCCGACTCCCAAGAAAGTGGTGTTTCTCTGGAAACACCATATATTTT CASRLPRKWCFSGNTIYF
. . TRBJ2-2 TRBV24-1 TGTGCCACCAGTGAACAAGCGGGTTTTACCGGGGAGCTGTTTTTT CATSEQAGFTGELFF
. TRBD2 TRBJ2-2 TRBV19 TGTGCCAGTAGGGCTAGCGGGGGCCCGGGGACCGGGGAGCTGTTTTTT CASRASGGPGTGELFF
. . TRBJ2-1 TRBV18 TGTGCCAGTACACCCAACGGAGGCCTCGGCAATGAGCAGTTCTTC CASTPNGGLGNEQFF
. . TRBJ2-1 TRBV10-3 TGTGCCATCAGTGTGGGGTGGGGCGCAGGGAATGAGCAGTTCTTC CAISVGWGAGNEQFF
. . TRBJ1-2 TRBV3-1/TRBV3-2 TGTGCCAGCAGCCAAGGAGGTGGGGGGGCGCAGGACACCTTC CASSQGGGGAQDTF
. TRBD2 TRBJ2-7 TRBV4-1 TGCGCCAGCAGCCGGACTAGTTACGAGCAGTACTTC CASSRTSYEQYF
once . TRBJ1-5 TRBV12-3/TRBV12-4 TGTGCCAGCAATCTGGGGGCGAATCAGCCCCAGCATTTT CASNLGANQPQHF
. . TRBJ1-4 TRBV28 TGTGCCAGCAGTGACCCCGGGAGGAGAGAAAAACTGTTTTTT CASSDPGRREKLFF
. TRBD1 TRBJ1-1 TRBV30 TGTGCCTGGAGTGTAGGGACAGGGGGTCCCACTGAAGCTTTCTTT CAWSVGTGGPTEAFF
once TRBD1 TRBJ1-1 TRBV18 TGTGCCAGCTCAGCCGACAGGGACACTGAAGCTTTCTTT CASSADRDTEAFF
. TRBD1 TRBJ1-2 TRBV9 TGTGCCAGCAGTTCCGGACAGGGGCCAGGGTATGGCTACACCTTC CASSSGQGPGYGYTF
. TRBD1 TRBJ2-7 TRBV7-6 TGTGCCAGCAGCGATCCCGGGACAGGGTCCGAGCAGTACTTC CASSDPGTGSEQYF
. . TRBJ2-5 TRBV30 TGTGCCTGGAGCCCCGGGATGCAAGAGACCCAGTACTTC CAWSPGMQETQYF
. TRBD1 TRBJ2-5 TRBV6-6 TGTGCCAGCAGTCTACCACCGGGACAGCAAGAGACCCAGTACTTC CASSLPPGQQETQYF
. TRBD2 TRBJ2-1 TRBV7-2 TGTGCCAGCAGCTCTCCCGGACTAGCGGGGAATGAGCAGTTCTTC CASSSPGLAGNEQFF
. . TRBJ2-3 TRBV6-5 TGTGCCAGCAGTTACTTACTAGCCACAGATACGCAGTATTTT CASSYLLATDTQYF
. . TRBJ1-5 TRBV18 TGTGCCAGCTCACCCGGGGGCAATCAGCCCCAGCATTTT CASSPGGNQPQHF
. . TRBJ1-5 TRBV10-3 TGTGCCATCAGTGAGTCGGACTCTGGAGCACAGCCCCAGCATTTT CAISESDSGAQPQHF
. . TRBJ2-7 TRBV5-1 TGCGCCAGCCAACTTAGCCCCTCTAGCTCCTACGAGCAGTACTTC CASQLSPSSSYEQYF
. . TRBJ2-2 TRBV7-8 TGTGCCAGCAGCCAAAGCGGGTCGAACACCGGGGAGCTGTTTTTT CASSQSGSNTGELFF
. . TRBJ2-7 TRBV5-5 TGTGCCAGCAGCTTCCAGGGGGGATACGAGCAGTACTTC CASSFQGGYEQYF
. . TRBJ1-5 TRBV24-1 TGTGCCACACAGGGCTATAGCAATCAGCCCCAGCATTTT CATQGYSNQPQHF
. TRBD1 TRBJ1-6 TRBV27 TGTGCCAGCAGCAGGACAGGGGTTAATTCACCCCTCCACTTT CASSRTGVNSPLHF
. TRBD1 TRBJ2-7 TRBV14 TGTGCCAGCTCAACTGGAGACAGGGGGGTTAAGAAGCAGTACTTC CASSTGDRGVKKQYF
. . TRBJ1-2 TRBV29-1 TGCAGCGTTATAGCTGTCGGGGGAGTGGAAGGCTACACCTTC CSVIAVGGVEGYTF
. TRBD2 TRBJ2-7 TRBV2 TGTGCCAGCAACCCCTGGACTAGCGGGGTTTACGAGCAGTACTTC CASNPWTSGVYEQYF
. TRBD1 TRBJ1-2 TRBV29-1 TGCAGCGTGTGGACAGGTCGGGGCTACACCTTC CSVWTGRGYTF
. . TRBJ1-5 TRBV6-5 TGTGCCAGCAGTTACTCAGGGGGAATGAATCAGCCCCAGCATTTT CASSYSGGMNQPQHF
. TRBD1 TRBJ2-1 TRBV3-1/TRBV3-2 TGTGCCAGCAGCCAAGATAGGACAGGGTTCCATGAGCAGTTCTTC CASSQDRTGFHEQFF
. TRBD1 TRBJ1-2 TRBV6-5 TGTGCCACCCTGGACAGGTACTCCTATGGCTACACCTTC CATLDRYSYGYTF
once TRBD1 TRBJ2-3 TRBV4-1 TGCGCCAGCAGCCAGACCGGGACAGGGAGTGCAGATACGCAGTATTTT CASSQTGTGSADTQYF
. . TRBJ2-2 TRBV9 TGTGCCAGATACGGGGGTACGAACACCGGGGAGCTGTTTTTT CARYGGTNTGELFF